This T cell receptor (beta chain) was obtained from a study of blood T cells in healthy people across ages. The overall study: Per two T cells, about one barcoded beta molecule was captured through template switching. General study points: Strongly correlated with naive T cell percentage was TCR beta diversity. Investigators viewed diversity estimates from one million T cells as underestimates, the study reported.

The authors ran a second PCR of roughly 6 to 12 cycles using a sample-barcoded 5' primer and a J-beta primer mix. Using its own MiXCR run on the 5' RACE reads, TCRdb lists one record per CDR3 protein. The sample comprises over 1.5 million distinct CDR3 sequences, roughly 50% of which are singletons, and more than 2% rests with the top ten. The table lists this clonotype with a count of one. What it binds is unknown. Germline CDR1 is LGHDT and CDR2 is YNNKEL (reference sequence). This CDR3 is 15 amino acids long. The chain employs TRBV3-1 and TRBJ2-4; possible D gene TRBD1, 6 bases. With the DNA end fitting TRBJ2-5 better, the J assignment may be wrong. The clonotype was recovered from a woman aged 40-49 years in good health. Sequencing was performed on blood. The CDR3 region is CASSQLGTGLETQYF. The CDR3 coding sequence is TGTGCCAGCAGCCAATTGGGAACAGGGCTAGAGACCCAGTACTTC.